The subject of this entry is one TCR beta chain. This clonotype was detected only a few times. What this receptor recognizes is not known. Base qualities were left out, and no much larger clone turns up one base away. This entry belongs to a study of T cells generated in artificial thymic organoids (dated 2017 in TCRdb). Regarding the research as a whole: The study compared the TCR alpha and beta CDR3 repertoires of CD8 single positive T cells derived from in vitro artificial thymic organoids against those of naive CD8 T cells from thymus and peripheral blood. Displayed repertoire sequencing data were described as representative of three independent experiments. The paper's findings and limits, for the study overall: The TCR clonotype diversity of organoid-derived CD8 single positive T cells was physiological and comparable to that of naive CD8 T cells from thymus and blood.

Non-mobilized peripheral blood was obtained from healthy adult donors. Enrichment of primary CD8+ T cells was performed with magnetic beads using the Miltenyi CD8+ T cell Isolation Kit. Prior to RNA extraction, naive CD8 T cells from blood were isolated by FACS sorting as CD3+TCRalphabeta+CD8+CD45RO-CCR7+ cells. For each sample, total RNA was purified from roughly 40,000 to 200,000 sorted cells using the RNeasy Micro kit, and RNA quality was assessed on an Agilent RNA 6000 Nano chip. TCRalpha and TCRbeta libraries were amplified in separate semi-nested PCR reactions using Advantage 2 and reverse primers located in the TRAC or TRBC constant regions. Between roughly 3.5 and 550 ng of total RNA was used as input for first-strand cDNA synthesis. TCR cDNA libraries were made by 5'-RACE with the SMARTer PCR cDNA Synthesis kit, using a poly-dT primer for first-strand synthesis. Sample-specific 5-nucleotide barcodes were carried by the semi-nested constant-region reverse primers, and the resulting products were cleaned using the Zymo DNA Clean and Concentrator-5 kit. As many as ten barcoded samples were combined into a pool, ligated to Illumina adaptors, and sequenced on an Illumina MiSeq as 2 x 150 bp paired-end reads. On the authors' methods: After demultiplexing, reads were aligned with BLAT to a custom library containing all human TRAV, TRAJ, TRBV, TRBD and TRBJ combinations from IMGT. The best BLAT hits were picked using pslCDnaFilter (-maxAligns=1, -ignoreIntrons), and custom Perl scripts were used to calculate clonotype frequencies. The public sequencing data were trimmed at Q25 with fastp and processed into clonotypes with MiXCR by TCRdb, which kept only in-frame beta chains. Rows merge per CDR3 protein into single entries with the most common DNA and genes. The V and J calls were determined by TCRdb, not by the authors. Counted in this sample were some 5,900 distinct CDR3 sequences; roughly 32% of them appeared once. The ten largest clonotypes hold about 2.4% of the sample.

Taken from cysteine to phenylalanine, the CDR3 has 15 residues. This entry keeps only the CDR3 DNA: 45 bases, framed from base 1. Trimming at the junction amounts to 4 bases on V and 0 bases on J, and the germline ends lie 10 bases apart. CDR1 and CDR2 are drawn from the germline V gene (reference sequence): PRHDT, FYEKMQ. Sequenced: naive CD8+ T cells from blood. What the cell subset or site label conveys for this sample: CD3+TCRalphabeta+CD8SP T cells; for blood, CD45RO-CCR7+ naive CD8+ T cells. This sequence was found in a human donor who gave cord blood stem cells for thymic organoid culture, a cardiac surgery patient who gave postnatal thymus, or a blood donor (not recorded which). The sequence links TRBV13 to TRBJ1-5; the best D guess is TRBD1, with 6 bases matching. The CDR3: CASSSSDSSNQPQHF. The sequenced DNA is TGTGCCAGCAGCTCCTCGGACAGTAGCAATCAGCCCCAGCATTTT.